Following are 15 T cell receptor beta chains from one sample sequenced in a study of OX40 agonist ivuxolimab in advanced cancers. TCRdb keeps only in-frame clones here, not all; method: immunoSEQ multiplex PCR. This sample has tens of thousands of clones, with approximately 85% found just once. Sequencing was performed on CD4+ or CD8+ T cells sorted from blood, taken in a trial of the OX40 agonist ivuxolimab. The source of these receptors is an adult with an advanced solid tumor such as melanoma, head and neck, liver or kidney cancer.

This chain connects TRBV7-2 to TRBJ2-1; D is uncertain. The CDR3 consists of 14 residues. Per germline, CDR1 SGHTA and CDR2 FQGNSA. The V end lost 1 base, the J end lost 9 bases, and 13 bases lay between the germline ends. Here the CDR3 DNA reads TGTGCCAGCAGCTTAGATCCCCCCGGTGGTGAGCAGTTCTTC. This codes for CASSLDPPGGEQFF.

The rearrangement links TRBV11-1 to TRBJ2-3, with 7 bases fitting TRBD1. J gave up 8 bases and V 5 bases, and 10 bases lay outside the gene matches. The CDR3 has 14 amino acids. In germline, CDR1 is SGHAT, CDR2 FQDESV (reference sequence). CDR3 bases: TGTGCCAGCAGCCCAAACCACAGGGGAAGTACGCAGTATTTT. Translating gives CASSPNHRGSTQYF.

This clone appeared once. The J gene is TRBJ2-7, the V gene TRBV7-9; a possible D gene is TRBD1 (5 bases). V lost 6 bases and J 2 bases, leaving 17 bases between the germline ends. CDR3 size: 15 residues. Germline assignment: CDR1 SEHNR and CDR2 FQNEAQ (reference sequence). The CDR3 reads CASSSTVGQAYEQYF. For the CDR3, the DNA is TGTGCCAGCAGTTCGACCGTCGGACAAGCCTACGAGCAGTACTTC.

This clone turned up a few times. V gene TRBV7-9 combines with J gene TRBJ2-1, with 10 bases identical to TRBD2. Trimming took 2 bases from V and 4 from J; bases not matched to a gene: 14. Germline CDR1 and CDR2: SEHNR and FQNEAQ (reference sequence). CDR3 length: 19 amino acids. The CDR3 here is CASSLPTSSGRAYYNEQFF. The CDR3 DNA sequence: TGTGCCAGCAGCTTACCCACGTCTAGCGGGAGAGCCTATTACAATGAGCAGTTCTTC.

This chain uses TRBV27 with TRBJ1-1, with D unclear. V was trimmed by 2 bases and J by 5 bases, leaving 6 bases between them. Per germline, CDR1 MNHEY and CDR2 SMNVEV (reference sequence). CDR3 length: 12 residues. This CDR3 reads CASSLEGTEAFF. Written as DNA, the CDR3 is TGTGCCAGCAGTTTAGAAGGGACTGAAGCTTTCTTT.

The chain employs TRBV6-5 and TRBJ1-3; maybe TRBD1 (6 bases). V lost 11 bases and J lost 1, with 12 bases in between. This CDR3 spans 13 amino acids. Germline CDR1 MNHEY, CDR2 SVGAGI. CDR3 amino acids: CAATRGSGNTIYF. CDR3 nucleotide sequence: TGTGCCGCGACTAGGGGGTCTGGAAACACCATATATTTT.

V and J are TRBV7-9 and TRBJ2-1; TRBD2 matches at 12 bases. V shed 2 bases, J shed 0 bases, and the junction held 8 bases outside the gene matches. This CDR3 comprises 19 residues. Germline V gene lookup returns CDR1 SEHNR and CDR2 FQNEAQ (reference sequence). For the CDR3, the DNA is TGTGCCAGCAGCTTATATGCTAGCGGGAGGGCGGCCTCCTACAATGAGCAGTTCTTC. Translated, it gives CASSLYASGRAASYNEQFF.

The CDR3 sequence is CASSVGTGGITDTQYF. The CDR3 DNA is TGTGCCAGCAGCGTCGGGACAGGGGGGATCACAGATACGCAGTATTTT. The chain employs TRBV9 and TRBJ2-3; 11 nucleotides agree with TRBD1. CDR3 length: 16 amino acids. CDR1 and CDR2 (germline): SGDLS, YYNGEE. V was pared by 2 bases and J by 2 bases, with 4 bases of the junction left unmatched. The variable domain in full, completed from reference TRBV9 and TRBJ2-3, reads DSGVTQTPKHLITATGQRVTLRCSPRSGDLSVYWYQQSLDQGLQFLIQYYNGEERAKGNILERFSAQQFPDLHSELNLSSLELGDSALYFCASSVGTGGITDTQYFGPGTRLTVL.

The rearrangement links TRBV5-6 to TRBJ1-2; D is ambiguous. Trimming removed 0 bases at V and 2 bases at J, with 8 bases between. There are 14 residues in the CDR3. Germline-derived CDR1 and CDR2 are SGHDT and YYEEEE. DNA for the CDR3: TGTGCCAGCAGCTTGGTCAGCTCAAACTATGGCTACACCTTC. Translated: CASSLVSSNYGYTF.

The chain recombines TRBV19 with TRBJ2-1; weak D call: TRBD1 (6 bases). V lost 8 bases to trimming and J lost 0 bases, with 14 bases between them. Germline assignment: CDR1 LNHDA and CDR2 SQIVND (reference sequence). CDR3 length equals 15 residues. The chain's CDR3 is CASRPGDLSYNEQFF. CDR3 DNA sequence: TGTGCCAGTCGCCCAGGGGATCTCTCCTACAATGAGCAGTTCTTC.

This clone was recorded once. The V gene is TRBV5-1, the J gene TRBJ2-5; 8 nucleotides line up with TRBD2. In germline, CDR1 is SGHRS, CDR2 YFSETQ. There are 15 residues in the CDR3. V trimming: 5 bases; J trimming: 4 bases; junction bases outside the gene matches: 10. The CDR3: CASRAGAQLRETQYF. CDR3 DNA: TGCGCCAGCAGAGCGGGGGCCCAGTTAAGAGAGACCCAGTACTTC.

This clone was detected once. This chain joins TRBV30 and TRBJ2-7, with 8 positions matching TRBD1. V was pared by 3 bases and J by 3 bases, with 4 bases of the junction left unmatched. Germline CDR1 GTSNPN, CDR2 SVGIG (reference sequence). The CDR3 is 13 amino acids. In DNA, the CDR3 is TGTGCCTGGAGCGCAGGGGGCGGCTACGAGCAGTACTTC. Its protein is CAWSAGGGYEQYF. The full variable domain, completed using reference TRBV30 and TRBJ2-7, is SQTIHQWPATLVQPVGSPLSLECTVEGTSNPNLYWYRQAAGRGLQLLFYSVGIGQISSEVPQNLSASRPQDRQFILSSKKLLLSDSGFYLCAWSAGGGYEQYFGPGTRLTVT.

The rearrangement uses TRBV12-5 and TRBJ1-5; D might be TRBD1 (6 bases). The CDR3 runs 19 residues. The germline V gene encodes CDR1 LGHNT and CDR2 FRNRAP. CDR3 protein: CVIPRTPTDRTYSNQPQHF. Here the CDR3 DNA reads TGTGTTATTCCCCGCACCCCGACCGACAGGACTTATAGCAATCAGCCCCAGCATTTT.

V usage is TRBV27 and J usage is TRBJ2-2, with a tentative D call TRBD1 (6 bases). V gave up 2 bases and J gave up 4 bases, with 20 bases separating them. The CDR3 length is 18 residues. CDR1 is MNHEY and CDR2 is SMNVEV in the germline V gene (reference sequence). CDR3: CASSLTLPGVVGTGELFF. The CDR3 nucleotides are TGTGCCAGCAGTTTAACACTTCCAGGGGTTGTTGGCACCGGGGAGCTGTTTTTT.

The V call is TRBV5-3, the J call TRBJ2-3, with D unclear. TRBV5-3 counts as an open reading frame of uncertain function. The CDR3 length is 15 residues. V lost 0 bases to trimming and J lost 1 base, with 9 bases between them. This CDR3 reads CARSLGRMGTDTQYF. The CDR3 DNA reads TGTGCCAGAAGCTTGGGCAGGATGGGCACAGATACGCAGTATTTT.